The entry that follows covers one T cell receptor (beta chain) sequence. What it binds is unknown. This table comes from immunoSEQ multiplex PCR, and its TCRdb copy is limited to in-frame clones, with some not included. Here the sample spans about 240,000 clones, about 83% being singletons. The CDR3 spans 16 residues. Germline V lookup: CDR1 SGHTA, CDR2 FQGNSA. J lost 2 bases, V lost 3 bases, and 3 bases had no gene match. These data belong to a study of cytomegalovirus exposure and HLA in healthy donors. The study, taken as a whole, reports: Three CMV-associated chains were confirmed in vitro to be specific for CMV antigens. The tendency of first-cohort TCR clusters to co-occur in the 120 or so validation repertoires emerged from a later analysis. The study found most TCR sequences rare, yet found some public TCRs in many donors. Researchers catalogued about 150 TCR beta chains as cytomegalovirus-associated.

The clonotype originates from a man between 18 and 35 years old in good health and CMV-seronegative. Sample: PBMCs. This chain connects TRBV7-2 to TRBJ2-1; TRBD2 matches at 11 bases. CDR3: CASSLGLAVAYNEQFF. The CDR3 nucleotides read TGTGCCAGCAGCTTGGGACTAGCGGTTGCCTACAATGAGCAGTTCTTC.